Presented here are 7 T cell receptor beta chains from one specimen sequenced in a study of blood T cell repertoires in COVID-19. Assay: immunoSEQ multiplex PCR; the TCRdb copy retains only in-frame clones and omits some. This repertoire shows some 150,000 clones, about 86% found once; its top ten account for about 8%. The specimen was peripheral blood. These receptor sequences come from a woman aged 60-70 years with acute or convalescent COVID-19.

The gene calls are TRBV7-2 and TRBJ2-5; D gene unclear. The CDR3 is 11 amino acids. Trimming took 5 bases from V and 5 from J, leaving 6 bases between them. Germline CDR1 and CDR2: SGHTA and FQGNSA. CDR3 protein: CASSLLETQYF. The CDR3 nucleotides are TGTGCCAGCAGCCTATTGGAGACCCAGTACTTC.

This chain connects TRBV6-5 to TRBJ1-3, with a tentative D call TRBD1 (6 bases). The CDR3 is made up of 14 amino acids. Looked up from germline, CDR1 is MNHEY and CDR2 is SVGAGI. V dropped 5 bases and J dropped 7 bases, with 15 bases sitting between them. The chain's CDR3 is CASSTGTPENTIYF. The CDR3 DNA is TGTGCCAGCAGTACCGGGACACCAGAGAACACCATATATTTT.

The CDR3 region is CASSRRQRGGPEQFF. The CDR3 DNA reads as TGTGCCAGCAGCCGGAGACAGCGGGGGGGCCCCGAGCAGTTCTTC. The chain recombines TRBV7-2 with TRBJ2-1; TRBD2 matches 10 bases. Germline CDR1 reads SGHTA; CDR2 reads FQGNSA. The CDR3 consists of 15 residues. Losses at the gene ends were 5 bases for V and 10 bases for J; bases not matched to a gene: 11.

This clone was recorded once. The V gene is TRBV10-2, the J gene TRBJ1-3; 7 bases match TRBD1. Trimming cost V 6 bases and J 2 bases; bases outside gene matches: 4. CDR3 length: 14 amino acids. Germline CDR1 and CDR2: WSHSY and SAAADI. CDR3 residues: CASREDRAGNTIYF. The DNA for the CDR3 is TGCGCCAGCAGAGAAGACAGGGCTGGAAACACCATATATTTT.

The genes are TRBV30 and TRBJ1-6; possible D gene TRBD1, 5 bases. Germline loops: CDR1 GTSNPN, CDR2 SVGIG (reference sequence). V lost 3 bases and J 6 bases, leaving 12 bases between the germline ends. There are 14 residues in the CDR3. The CDR3, as DNA: TGTGCCTGGAGCGTGGGTAGGGGTAATTCACCCCTCCACTTT. Translated: CAWSVGRGNSPLHF.

CDR3 DNA sequence: TGCGCCAGCAGCCAAGCGGCAGGGGAAGCGACCCAGTACTTC. Its protein is CASSQAAGEATQYF. This chain uses TRBV4-1 with TRBJ2-5, with D perhaps matching TRBD1 (6 bases). The CDR3 runs to 14 residues. The V and J ends lost 1 base and 7 bases respectively, with 13 bases between them. Germline-derived CDR1 and CDR2 are MGHRA and YSYEKL.

The rearrangement uses TRBV2 and TRBJ2-3; possibly TRBD2 for D (5 bases). The CDR3 covers 15 residues. V was cut by 4 bases and J by 3 bases, with 14 bases left in between. The germline V gene encodes CDR1 SNHLY and CDR2 FYNNEI. The CDR3 region is CASSAGRGQTDTQYF. In DNA form, the CDR3 reads TGTGCCAGCAGTGCAGGCCGCGGGCAGACAGATACGCAGTATTTT.